The 16 T cell receptor beta chains given below trace back to one sample, sequenced in a study of CD8+CD57+ T cells in acquired aplastic anemia. Genomic DNA acted as the template from which TCR beta VDJ combination and CDR3 sequence profiling were carried out. TCRdb passed the reads through MiXCR, listing each CDR3 protein once. The table records 100,000 to 150,000 distinct CDR3 sequences, 48% of them present only once. The material sequenced was sorted CD4+, CD8+, or CD8+CD57+ T cells (not recorded which) from PBMCs. These receptors all stem from a human donor in good health, serving as a control.

The chain joins TRBV6-4 to TRBJ2-7; 7 bases are shared with TRBD2. The germline gives CDR1 MRHNA, CDR2 SNTAGT. CDR3 length equals 13 residues. V lost 7 bases, J lost 5 bases, and 8 bases stayed unmatched. For the CDR3, the DNA is TGTGCCAGCACTCGAGGGAGGGACCACGAGCAGTACTTC. Translated, it gives CASTRGRDHEQYF.

This clonotype was found once. V and J are TRBV5-1 and TRBJ2-7, with D perhaps matching TRBD1 (5 bases). The CDR3 sequence is 13 residues long. The V gene's germline CDR1 is SGHRS and CDR2 YFSETQ. V was cut by 3 bases and J by 3 bases, with 10 bases left in between. CDR3 region: CASSSDTYYEQYF. CDR3 bases: TGCGCCAGCAGCTCGGACACCTACTACGAGCAGTACTTC.

This chain links TRBV29-1 with TRBJ2-1, with D perhaps assigned TRBD1 or TRBD2 (5 bases each). Trimming cost V 7 bases and J 7 bases, with 17 bases left between them. The CDR3 has 13 residues. CDR1 SQVTM and CDR2 ANQGSEA come from the germline V gene. DNA of the CDR3: TGCAGCGCCTGGGTGAGGTGGGGGAATGAGCAGTTCTTC. Protein product: CSAWVRWGNEQFF.

V gene TRBV29-1 combines with J gene TRBJ2-7; TRBD1 aligns across 8 bases. Germline assignment: CDR1 SQVTM and CDR2 ANQGSEA. V was pared by 7 bases and J by 7 bases, with 9 bases of the junction left unmatched. This CDR3 is 12 amino acids long. CDR3 coding DNA: TGCAGCGGACGCAGGGGGCGGGGTGAGCAGTACTTC. This codes for CSGRRGRGEQYF.

This clonotype appeared a few times. The V gene is TRBV20-1, the J gene TRBJ2-7; no reliable D call. CDR3 length equals 14 residues. CDR1 DFQATT and CDR2 SNEGSKA come from the germline V gene (reference sequence). V was clipped by 2 bases and J by 5 bases, with 16 bases between them. Written as DNA, the CDR3 is TGCAGTGCTAGAACTCTCGAAGACCTGAACGAGCAGTACTTC. This gives the protein CSARTLEDLNEQYF.

CDR3 bases: TGCAGTGCACCGCGGGGGGCCGGGGAACAGAGTGGGGAGCAGTTCTTC. Residues: CSAPRGAGEQSGEQFF. This rearrangement joins TRBV20-1 to TRBJ2-1; 8 nucleotides align to TRBD2. The germline V gene has CDR1 DFQATT and CDR2 SNEGSKA (reference sequence). After removal of 6 bases from V and 10 bases from J, the junction contained 20 bases not matched to a gene. The CDR3 totals 16 residues.

This chain uses TRBV19 with TRBJ1-1, with 7 positions matching TRBD1. The CDR3 runs to 14 residues. Per the germline V gene, CDR1 is LNHDA and CDR2 is SQIVND (reference sequence). Germline trimming cut 4 bases from V and 4 bases from J; bases unmatched to any gene: 6. In DNA, the CDR3 is TGTGCCAGTAGTACGTACAGGGGAGGCACTGAAGCTTTCTTT. The encoded protein is CASSTYRGGTEAFF. Based on the CDR3 plus reference TRBV19 and TRBJ1-1, the full variable domain is DGGITQSPKYLFRKEGQNVTLSCEQNLNHDAMYWYRQDPGQGLRLIYYSQIVNDFQKGDIAEGYSVSREKKESFPLTVTSAQKNPTAFYLCASSTYRGGTEAFFGQGTRLTVV.

This clonotype was observed a few times. Given a much more abundant clone one base away, this may be a read error. The rearrangement links TRBV20-1 to TRBJ1-2, with D possibly TRBD1 on 5 matching bases. This CDR3 spans 14 amino acids. Germline V CDR1 and CDR2: DFQATT, SNEGSKA (reference sequence). Written as DNA, the CDR3 is TGCAGTGCTAGAGGGCTCAGGGCTAGTTATGGCTACGCCTTC. This codes for CSARGLRASYGYAF.

A note on this clonotype: Compared with germline, one end of the junction differs, possibly owing to a read error. This rearrangement joins TRBV15 to TRBJ2-7; 7 nucleotides agree with TRBD1. This CDR3 spans 14 amino acids. CDR1 and CDR2 from the germline V gene are LNHNV and YYDKDF (reference sequence). The CDR3 here is CATSRDQGAYEQYF. The CDR3 coding sequence is TGTGCCACCAGCCGAGATCAGGGGGCCTACGAGCAGTACTTC.

This clonotype was detected many times. The chain combines TRBV6-5 with TRBJ1-3, with 7 bases fitting TRBD1. The V segment lost 4 bases and the J segment 5 bases; nucleotides outside the gene matches: 5. There are 14 residues in the CDR3. CDR1 and CDR2 from the germline V gene are MNHEY and SVGAGI. The CDR3 DNA reads as TGTGCCAGCAGTTCTGTGGACAGGAGAAACACCATATATTTT. Residues: CASSSVDRRNTIYF.

For this clonotype: This likely comes from a read error, as the CDR3 has no conserved phenylalanine or tryptophan at its end. The V gene is TRBV5-1, the J gene TRBJ2-5; D remains ambiguous. Germline V CDR1 and CDR2: SGHRS, YFSETQ. This CDR3 is 14 amino acids long. The CDR3 region is CASSLVAAQEAQYL. As DNA, the CDR3 is TGCGCCAGCAGCTTGGTGGCAGCCCAAGAGGCCCAGTACCTC.

V is TRBV25-1 and J is TRBJ1-4; D might be TRBD1 (6 bases). In germline, CDR1 is MGHDK, CDR2 SYGVNS. Trimming stripped 8 bases from V and 0 bases from J, with 7 bases between. The CDR3 spans 13 residues. Written as DNA, the CDR3 is TGTGCCAGCCACAGGGCAACTAATGAAAAACTGTTTTTT. It translates to CASHRATNEKLFF. The whole variable domain, remainder taken from reference TRBV25-1 and TRBJ1-4, is EADIYQTPRYLVIGTGKKITLECSQTMGHDKMYWYQQDPGMELHLIHYSYGVNSTEKGDLSSESTVSRIRTEHFPLTLESARPSHTSQYLCASHRATNEKLFFGSGTQLSVL.

In its sample, this clonotype was seen many times. The chain combines TRBV6-5 with TRBJ1-2; D might be TRBD1 (6 bases). V was trimmed by 6 bases and J by 2 bases, leaving 10 bases between them. The CDR3 contains 13 residues. Germline-derived CDR1 and CDR2 are MNHEY and SVGAGI. The CDR3 loop reads CASSPQGNYGYTF. CDR3 nucleotides: TGTGCCAGCAGCCCACAGGGCAACTATGGCTACACCTTC.

CDR3: CASRGAGNTIYF. The CDR3 DNA reads as TGTGCCAGCAGGGGGGCGGGGAACACCATATATTTT. The chain uses TRBV12-3 or TRBV12-4 and TRBJ1-3; TRBD1 might be the D (6 bases). The CDR3 consists of 12 residues. Trimming took off 6 bases at V and 7 bases at J, with 10 bases between the two ends.

The sample holds many counts of this clonotype. The CDR3 nucleotides are TGTGCCACCAATGGAGGGATAGATCAGCCCCAGCATTTT. It encodes CATNGGIDQPQHF. This rearrangement joins TRBV10-3 to TRBJ1-5; D not resolved. Per the germline V gene, CDR1 is ENHRY and CDR2 is SYGVKD. The CDR3 covers 13 residues. Deletions cut 10 bases from V and 5 bases from J, with 15 bases between.

A few counts support this clonotype. The V call is TRBV25-1, the J call TRBJ2-7; D may be TRBD2 (6 bases). Trimming shortened V by 3 bases and J by 3 bases, and 6 bases separated the two germline ends. Per germline, CDR1 MGHDK and CDR2 SYGVNS. This CDR3 is 12 amino acids long. The CDR3 DNA follows: TGTGCCAGCAGTGACGGGGGCTACGAGCAGTACTTC. Protein product: CASSDGGYEQYF.